A selection of T cell receptor beta chains follows, all from one sample in a study of cytomegalovirus exposure and HLA in healthy donors. Profiling relied on immunoSEQ multiplex PCR, and the TCRdb table lists in-frame clones only, not all of them. Seen here are around 110,000 clones, 79% observed once, and the top ten hold 2.5% to 3%. The sequenced material came from PBMCs. The receptors shown here come from a woman aged 18-30 years in good health and CMV-seropositive. Each CDR3 is given without its conserved first and last residue. Each record gives: CDR3 length, J gene, V gene, CDR3 protein.

>13|TRBJ1-1|TRBV30
AWSIEGYMNTEAF
>13|TRBJ2-1|TRBV6-5
ATYRVAGVRNEQF
>16|TRBJ2-3|TRBV11-2
ASSLDVLAGGRTDTQY
>11|TRBJ1-3|TRBV10-3
AISHSSGNTIY
>13|TRBJ2-7|TRBV6-5
ASSSRLAGSREQY
>14|TRBJ1-1|TRBV30
AWNLRVGYMNTEAF
>12|TRBJ1-6|TRBV4-1
ASSQGQGDSPLH
>12|TRBJ2-7|TRBV6-8
ASSSGQSSYEQY
>13|TRBJ1-2|TRBV5-1
ASRTGTGYNYGYT
>11|TRBJ2-3|TRBV5-1
ASRSGSTDTQY
>14|TRBJ2-1|TRBV5-1
ASSLDFLAGYNEQF
>16|TRBJ1-2|TRBV5-1
ASSVPGQGRTPRYGYT
>11|TRBJ1-2|TRBV7-9
ASSAPGVGGYT
>12|TRBJ1-2|TRBV5-6
ASSYRGRNYGYT
>12|TRBJ1-2|TRBV5-6
ASSLGQGGDGYT
>15|TRBJ2-6|TRBV28
VSTPGQGARGANVLT
>14|TRBJ2-3|TRBV11-2
ASSRYLSGTADTQY
>10|TRBJ2-1|TRBV2
ASLRGGDEQF
>14|TRBJ2-1|TRBV25-1
ASNRNSGRFHNEQF
>10|TRBJ1-4|TRBV7-9
ASSHSGEKLF
>14|TRBJ2-7|TRBV13
ASSLVSGGFGYEQY
>11|TRBJ1-5|TRBV9
ASSVDGYQPQH
>12|TRBJ2-1|TRBV5-4
ASRLRTGADEQF
>10|TRBJ1-2|TRBV6-1
ASSEPDYGYT
>14|TRBJ1-3|TRBV5-1
ASSFVGTGSGNTIY
>16|TRBJ2-2|TRBV30
AWRGGSGRAANTGELF
>16|TRBJ2-1|TRBV12-2
ATRSPGQVPPYYNEQF
>13|TRBJ1-2|TRBV5-1
ASTIGDGSNYGYT
>12|TRBJ2-7|TRBV19
ASSMRDSSYEQY
>13|.|TRBV5-1
ASSFGTGGAGEQY
>14|TRBJ1-1|TRBV2
AILRGRFTMNTEAF
>8|TRBJ1-6|TRBV6-5
ASSSDKAH
>14|TRBJ1-5|TRBV19
ASSPTGGIGNQPQH
>13|TRBJ2-7|TRBV5-1
ASSPGTGDGYEQY
>12|TRBJ2-2|TRBV7-3
ASSPSGNTGELF
>10|TRBJ1-3|TRBV11-2
ASSLVRNTIY
>15|TRBJ1-5|TRBV6-1
ASSEGRGGRGNQPQH
>11|TRBJ2-5|TRBV19
ASSNRRGETQY
>12|TRBJ1-5|TRBV10-3
AIMGAGGNQPQH
>11|TRBJ2-5|TRBV11-2
ASSLGPQETQY
>13|TRBJ2-5|TRBV15
ATSRDPAGEETQY
>12|TRBJ1-1|TRBV6-1
ASSDSETVTEAF
>12|TRBJ2-2|TRBV5-4
ASIDRGHTGELF
>15|TRBJ2-5|TRBV4-1
ASSQDRGGVVQETQY
>17|TRBJ2-3|TRBV4-2
ASSQVSGRPLAGRDTQY
>12|TRBJ2-5|TRBV28
ASTREQVGETQY
>16|TRBJ2-1|TRBV18
ASSPGTSGRNTYNEQF
>14|TRBJ2-3|TRBV5-1
ASSSGTSGGTDTQY
>13|TRBJ2-5|TRBV5-4
ASSLDDRPGETQY
>13|TRBJ1-3|TRBV2
ASSLGRISGNTIY
>15|TRBJ1-2|TRBV4-2
ASSPRESGQGAFGYT
>14|TRBJ2-7|TRBV4-1
ASSQWTSGASYEQY
>11|TRBJ2-7|TRBV2
ASSLQQGYEQY
>11|TRBJ2-7|TRBV7-9
ASSLEREGEQY
>12|.|TRBV6-5
ASGIRGSNQPQY
>14|TRBJ2-7|TRBV4-1
ASSRLGGVSSYEQY
>12|TRBJ1-5|TRBV19
ASSPGGGIQPQH
>16|TRBJ1-4|TRBV4-1
ASRYRIGTGGTNEKLF
>13|TRBJ2-2|TRBV7-3
ASSARQGGTGELF
>12|TRBJ2-7|TRBV28
ASIPRAGDYEQY